What follows describes a single T cell receptor beta chain. The antigen remains undetermined. Peripheral blood was drawn, around 9.3 milliliters per donor. This record belongs to a study of blood T cells in healthy people across ages. Findings of the study overall: The recorded TCR beta diversity per million T cells decreased in a roughly linear manner with age.

Using a J-beta primer mix together with a sample-barcoded 5' primer, a second PCR was run for about 6 to 11 cycles. Paired-end reads containing CDR3 totaled no fewer than 2.5 million for each sample. MiXCR was run by TCRdb on the 5' RACE reads, yielding one entry per CDR3 protein. The sample lists about 680,000 distinct CDR3 sequences, 49% occurring once. This receptor was taken from a woman aged 55-70 years in good health. Sequenced sample: blood.

The CDR3 DNA follows: TGCAGTGCTAAGAGCGGGACTTACAATGAGCAGTTCTTC. Residues: CSAKSGTYNEQFF. The genes are TRBV20-1 and TRBJ2-1; 7 bases agree with TRBD2. The J segment lost 4 bases and the V segment lost 4 bases, leaving 4 bases of the junction unmatched. The germline gives CDR1 DFQATT, CDR2 SNEGSKA (reference sequence). This CDR3 is built from 13 residues.